Following are 13 T cell receptor beta chains from one sample sequenced in a study of CXCR3-negative and CXCR3-positive naive CD8 T cells. Through 5' RACE with UMI labels, the TRB cDNA libraries were prepared. TCRdb re-called the 5' RACE reads and shows each CDR3 protein once, DNA omitted. This repertoire includes around 45,000 distinct CDR3 sequences. Sequencing was carried out using naive CXCR3- CD8+ T cells from blood. Stated subset: CD45RO-CCR7+CD27+CD95- naive CD8+ T cells lacking CXCR3 (TNR3-). The receptors stem from a human donor in good health. Some clones in this sample may be carry-over from other donors' samples.

The chain carries TRBV9 and TRBJ2-3; the TCRdb D gene call, TRBD2, has no DNA to confirm it. Germline-derived CDR1 and CDR2 are SGDLS and YYNGEE. CDR3 length equals 15 residues. Here the CDR3 reads CASSPRGRRTDTQYF.

The chain carries TRBV27 and TRBJ1-2; the D gene TCRdb calls, TRBD1, cannot be checked with no DNA. CDR3 length: 14 residues. From germline, CDR1 is MNHEY and CDR2 SMNVEV (reference sequence). The CDR3 reads CASSLGAVVLSYTF.

The chain has TRBV7-9 and TRBJ2-7; TCRdb indicates TRBD2, and absent DNA this call remains unverified. The CDR3 is 16 residues long. Germline CDR1 and CDR2: SEHNR and FQNEAQ (reference sequence). The CDR3 spells CASSLPRAHPSYEQYF.

The chain's CDR3 is CASSDRVGYGYTF. V and J are TRBV2 and TRBJ1-2; TCRdb lists TRBD1, though no DNA is available to test this call. The CDR3 has 13 amino acids. From germline, CDR1 is SNHLY and CDR2 FYNNEI.

This sequence joins TRBV15 and TRBJ2-7; TCRdb gives TRBD1 as the D gene, but with no DNA this cannot be confirmed. The CDR3 totals 13 residues. Germline V gene lookup returns CDR1 LNHNV and CDR2 YYDKDF (reference sequence). The CDR3 protein is CATEGGGSYEQYF.

The chain uses TRBV5-1 and TRBJ2-7; the TRBD2 assignment by TCRdb is unverifiable without DNA. This CDR3 has 15 residues. Germline-derived CDR1 and CDR2 are SGHRS and YFSETQ. The CDR3 spells CASSRNPGLAGEQYF. Combining the CDR3 with reference TRBV5-1 and TRBJ2-7 gives the whole variable domain KAGVTQTPRYLIKTRGQQVTLSCSPISGHRSVSWYQQTPGQGLQFLFEYFSETQRNKGNFPGRFSGRQFSNSRSEMNVSTLELGDSALYLCASSRNPGLAGEQYFGPGTRLTVT.

This sequence joins TRBV7-2 and TRBJ1-6. Germline CDR1 SGHTA, CDR2 FQGNSA. This CDR3 has 14 residues. Here the CDR3 reads CASSLEGPGSPLHF.

This rearrangement joins TRBV6-5 to TRBJ2-2; TCRdb designates TRBD1, a call that cannot be tested without DNA. This CDR3 has 13 amino acids. Germline V CDR1 and CDR2: MNHEY, SVGAGI. CDR3 loop: CASSYGALGELFF.

V is TRBV21-1 and J is TRBJ2-3; the TCRdb D gene call, TRBD2, has no DNA to confirm it. TRBV21-1 is termed a pseudogene. The CDR3 is 12 residues long. This CDR3 reads CASSRRRGTQYF.

The CDR3 is CASTHEDSAYEQYF. The chain carries TRBV28 and TRBJ2-7; TCRdb calls TRBD1, which cannot be checked without DNA. Looked up from germline, CDR1 is MDHEN and CDR2 is SYDVKM. The CDR3 sequence is 14 residues long.

V gene TRBV4-3 combines with J gene TRBJ2-7; TCRdb designates TRBD1, a call that cannot be tested without DNA. Germline CDR1 reads LGHNA; CDR2 reads YSLEER. The CDR3 covers 15 residues. The CDR3 loop is CASSPYSRGTYEQYF.

The chain joins TRBV20-1 to TRBJ2-2; without DNA, the TCRdb call of TRBD1 cannot be checked. The CDR3 is 14 residues long. Germline V gene data show CDR1 as DFQATT and CDR2 as SNEGSKA (reference sequence). The CDR3 here is CSARTGGDTGELFF.

The rearrangement uses TRBV4-3 and TRBJ2-7. Germline CDR1 is LGHNA and CDR2 is YSLEER. This CDR3 is 15 amino acids long. CDR3 loop: CASSQGRLGAYEQYF.